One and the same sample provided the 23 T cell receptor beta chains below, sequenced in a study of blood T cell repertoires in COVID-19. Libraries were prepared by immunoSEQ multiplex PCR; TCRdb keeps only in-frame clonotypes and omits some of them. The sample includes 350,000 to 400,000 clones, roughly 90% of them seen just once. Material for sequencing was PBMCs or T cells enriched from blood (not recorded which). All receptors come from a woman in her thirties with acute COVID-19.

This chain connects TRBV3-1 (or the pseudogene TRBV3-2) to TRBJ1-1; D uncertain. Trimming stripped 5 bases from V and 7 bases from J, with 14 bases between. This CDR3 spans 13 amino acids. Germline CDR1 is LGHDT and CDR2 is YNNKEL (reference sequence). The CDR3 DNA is TGTGCCAGCAGCTCGAATCAGGATCATGAAGCTTTCTTT. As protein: CASSSNQDHEAFF.

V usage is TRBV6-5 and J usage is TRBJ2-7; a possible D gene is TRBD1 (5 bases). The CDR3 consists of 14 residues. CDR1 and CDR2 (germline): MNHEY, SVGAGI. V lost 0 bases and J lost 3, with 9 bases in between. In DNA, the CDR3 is TGTGCCAGCAGTTACTCGCAGGGTGGCTACGAGCAGTACTTC. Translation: CASSYSQGGYEQYF.

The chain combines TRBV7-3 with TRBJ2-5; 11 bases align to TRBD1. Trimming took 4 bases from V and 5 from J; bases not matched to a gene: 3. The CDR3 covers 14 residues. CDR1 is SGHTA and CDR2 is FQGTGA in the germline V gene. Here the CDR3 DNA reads TGTGCCAGCAGCTGGACAGGGGGCCAGGAGACCCAGTACTTC. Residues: CASSWTGGQETQYF.

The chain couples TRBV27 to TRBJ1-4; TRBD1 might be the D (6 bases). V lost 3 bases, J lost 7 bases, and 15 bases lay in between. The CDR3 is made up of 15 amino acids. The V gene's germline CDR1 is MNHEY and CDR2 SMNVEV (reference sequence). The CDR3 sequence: CASSLSGTWGEKLFF. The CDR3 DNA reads TGTGCCAGCAGTTTGTCCGGGACATGGGGTGAAAAACTGTTTTTT. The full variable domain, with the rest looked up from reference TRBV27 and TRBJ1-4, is EAQVTQNPRYLITVTGKKLTVTCSQNMNHEYMSWYRQDPGLGLRQIYYSMNVEVTDKGDVPEGYKVSRKEKRNFPLILESPSPNQTSLYFCASSLSGTWGEKLFFGSGTQLSVL.

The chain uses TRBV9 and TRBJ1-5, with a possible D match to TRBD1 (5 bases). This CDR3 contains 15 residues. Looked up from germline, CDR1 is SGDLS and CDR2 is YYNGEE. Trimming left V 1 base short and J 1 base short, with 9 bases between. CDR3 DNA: TGTGCCAGCAGCGTATCTGGGGGGAGCAATCAGCCCCAGCATTTT. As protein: CASSVSGGSNQPQHF.

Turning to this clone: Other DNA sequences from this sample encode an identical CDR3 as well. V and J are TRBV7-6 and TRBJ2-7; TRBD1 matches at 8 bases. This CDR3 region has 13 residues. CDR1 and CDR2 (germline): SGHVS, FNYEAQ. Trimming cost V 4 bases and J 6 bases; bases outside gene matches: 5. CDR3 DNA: TGTGCCAGCAGCTCACGAACAGGGGGCGAGCAGTACTTC. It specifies CASSSRTGGEQYF.

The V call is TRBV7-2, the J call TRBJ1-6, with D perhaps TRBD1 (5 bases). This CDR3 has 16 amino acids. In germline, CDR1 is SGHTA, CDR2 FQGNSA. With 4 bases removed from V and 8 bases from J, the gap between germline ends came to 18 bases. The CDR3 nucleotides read TGTGCCAGCAGCTCATACGGCAGGGTTATTTATTCACCCCTCCACTTT. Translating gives CASSSYGRVIYSPLHF.

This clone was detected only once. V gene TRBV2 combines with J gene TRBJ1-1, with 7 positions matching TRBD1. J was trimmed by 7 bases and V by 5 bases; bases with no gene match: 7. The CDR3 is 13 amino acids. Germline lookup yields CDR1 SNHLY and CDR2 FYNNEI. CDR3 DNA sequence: TGTGCCAGCAGTTCAGACAGGGCAAGTGAAGCTTTCTTT. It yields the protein CASSSDRASEAFF.

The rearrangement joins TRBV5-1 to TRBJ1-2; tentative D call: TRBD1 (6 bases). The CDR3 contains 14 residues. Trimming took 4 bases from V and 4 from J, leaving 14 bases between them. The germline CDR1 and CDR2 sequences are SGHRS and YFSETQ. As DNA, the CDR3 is TGCGCCAGCAGCCAGGGGACGGCAAGCTATGGCTACACCTTC. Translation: CASSQGTASYGYTF. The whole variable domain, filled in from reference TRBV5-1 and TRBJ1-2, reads KAGVTQTPRYLIKTRGQQVTLSCSPISGHRSVSWYQQTPGQGLQFLFEYFSETQRNKGNFPGRFSGRQFSNSRSEMNVSTLELGDSALYLCASSQGTASYGYTFGSGTRLTVV.

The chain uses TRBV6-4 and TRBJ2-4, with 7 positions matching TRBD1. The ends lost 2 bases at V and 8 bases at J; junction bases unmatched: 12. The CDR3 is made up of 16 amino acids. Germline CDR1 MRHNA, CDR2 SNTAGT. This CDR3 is CASSDAGDRSSDIQYF. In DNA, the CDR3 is TGTGCCAGCAGTGACGCAGGGGACAGATCATCGGACATTCAGTACTTC.

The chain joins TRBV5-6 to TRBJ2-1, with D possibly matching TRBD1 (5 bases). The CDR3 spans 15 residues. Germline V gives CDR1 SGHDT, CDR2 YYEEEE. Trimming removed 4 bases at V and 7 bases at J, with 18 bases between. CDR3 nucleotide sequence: TGTGCCAGCAGCCCCGGTGGGGCCAACCGAAATGAGCAGTTCTTC. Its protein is CASSPGGANRNEQFF.

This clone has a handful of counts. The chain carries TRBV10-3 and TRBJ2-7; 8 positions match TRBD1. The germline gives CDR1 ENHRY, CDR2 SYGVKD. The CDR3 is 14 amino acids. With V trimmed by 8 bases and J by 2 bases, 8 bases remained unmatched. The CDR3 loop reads CAIQDRGRTYEQYF. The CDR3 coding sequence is TGTGCCATCCAAGACAGGGGACGTACCTACGAGCAGTACTTC.

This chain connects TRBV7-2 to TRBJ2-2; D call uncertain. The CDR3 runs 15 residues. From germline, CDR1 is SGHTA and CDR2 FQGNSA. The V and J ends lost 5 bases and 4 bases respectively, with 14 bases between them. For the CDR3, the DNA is TGTGCCAGCAGCGATTTCGATACGAGCACCGGGGAGCTGTTTTTT. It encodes CASSDFDTSTGELFF.

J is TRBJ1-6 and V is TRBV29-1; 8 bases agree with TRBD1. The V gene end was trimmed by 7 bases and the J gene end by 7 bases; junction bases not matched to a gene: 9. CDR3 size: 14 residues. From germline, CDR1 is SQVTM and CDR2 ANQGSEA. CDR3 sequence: CSATLGTGNSPLHF. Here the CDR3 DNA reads TGCAGCGCTACTTTAGGGACAGGCAATTCACCCCTCCACTTT.

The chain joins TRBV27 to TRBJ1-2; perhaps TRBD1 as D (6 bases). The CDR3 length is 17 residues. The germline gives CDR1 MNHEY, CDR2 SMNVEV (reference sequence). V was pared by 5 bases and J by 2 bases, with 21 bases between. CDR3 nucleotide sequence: TGTGCCAGCAGTCCACACTTCCGGGACAACCTAAACTATGGCTACACCTTC. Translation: CASSPHFRDNLNYGYTF.

CDR3 sequence (DNA): TGTGCCAGCACCCCAGGGGGGACTTCAGCCTACGAGCAGTACTTC. It translates to CASTPGGTSAYEQYF. The chain employs TRBV27 and TRBJ2-7, with D perhaps TRBD1 (7 bases). Trimming pared 7 bases from V and 2 bases from J, leaving 18 bases between. The CDR3 totals 15 residues. Per the germline V gene, CDR1 is MNHEY and CDR2 is SMNVEV (reference sequence).

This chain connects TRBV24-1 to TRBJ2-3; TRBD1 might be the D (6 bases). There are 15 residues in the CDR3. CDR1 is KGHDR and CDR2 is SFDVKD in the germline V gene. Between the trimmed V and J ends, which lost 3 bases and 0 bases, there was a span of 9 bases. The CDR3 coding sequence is TGTGCCACCAGTGATAAGGGGGACAGCACAGATACGCAGTATTTT. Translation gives CATSDKGDSTDTQYF.

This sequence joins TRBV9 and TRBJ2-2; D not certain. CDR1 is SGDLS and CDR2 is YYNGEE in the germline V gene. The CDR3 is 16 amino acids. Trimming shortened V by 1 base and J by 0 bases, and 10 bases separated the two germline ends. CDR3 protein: CASSVRGSTNTGELFF. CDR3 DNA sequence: TGTGCCAGCAGCGTAAGAGGCAGTACGAACACCGGGGAGCTGTTTTTT.

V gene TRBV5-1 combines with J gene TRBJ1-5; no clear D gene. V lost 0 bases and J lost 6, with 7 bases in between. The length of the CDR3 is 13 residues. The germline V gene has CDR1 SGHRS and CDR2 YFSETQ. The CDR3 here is CASSLGEGQPQHF. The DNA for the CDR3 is TGCGCCAGCAGCTTGGGAGAGGGTCAGCCCCAGCATTTT.

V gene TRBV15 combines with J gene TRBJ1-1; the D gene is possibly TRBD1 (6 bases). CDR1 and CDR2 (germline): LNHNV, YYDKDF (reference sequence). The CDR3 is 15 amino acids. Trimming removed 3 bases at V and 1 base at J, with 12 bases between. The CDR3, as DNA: TGTGCCACCAGCAGCCGGGACACCAGGAACACTGAAGCTTTCTTT. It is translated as CATSSRDTRNTEAFF.

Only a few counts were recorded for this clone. The DNA for the CDR3 is TGCGCCAGCAGCCAAGTTTTAGGAGGGAACACTGAAGCTTTCTTT. Its protein product is CASSQVLGGNTEAFF. The V and J genes are TRBV4-1 and TRBJ1-1; D is undetermined. The CDR3 spans 15 residues. V lost 1 base to trimming and J lost 1 base, with 10 bases between them. Germline-derived CDR1 and CDR2 are MGHRA and YSYEKL.

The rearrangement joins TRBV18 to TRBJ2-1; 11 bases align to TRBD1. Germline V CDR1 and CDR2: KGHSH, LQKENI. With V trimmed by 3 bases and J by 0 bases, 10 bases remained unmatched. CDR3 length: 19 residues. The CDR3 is CASSPIATGTGGSYNEQFF. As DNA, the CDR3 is TGTGCCAGCTCACCTATAGCGACCGGGACAGGGGGCTCCTACAATGAGCAGTTCTTC.

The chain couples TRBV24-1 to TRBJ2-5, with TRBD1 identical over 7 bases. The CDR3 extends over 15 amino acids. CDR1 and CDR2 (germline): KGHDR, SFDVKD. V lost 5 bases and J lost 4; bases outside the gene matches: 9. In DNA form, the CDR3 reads TGTGCCACCAGTGCCGGTCGAGGGGGCCGAGAGACCCAGTACTTC. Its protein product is CATSAGRGGRETQYF.